These T cell receptor beta chains were read from a single sample in a study of T-cell memory formation after mild COVID-19. MiXCR, applied by TCRdb to the 5' RACE reads, yields one record per CDR3 protein. Of hundreds of thousands of distinct CDR3 sequences listed, roughly 22% were seen once; the top ten hold about an eighth. The specimen was PBMCs or a T cell subset sorted from them (not recorded which). These receptors came from an adult woman who had mild COVID-19 (a few samples of this study predate the infection). Cell type and time point are not known. Both conserved end residues are part of each CDR3. The D gene is left open where the match is weak. Part of the rows lack a size; the others show once, few, many or a class for expanded clones.

-,many,12,TRBJ2-7,TRBV12-3/TRBV12-4,TGTGCCAGCAGACGTGAGGGGTATCAGCAGTACTTC,CASRREGYQQYF
-,-,12,TRBJ2-5,TRBV20-1,TGCAGTGCTTTTCCATGGGGAGAGACCCAGTACTTC,CSAFPWGETQYF
-,-,12,TRBJ2-7,TRBV30,TGTGCCTGGAGTGGCACAACCTACGAGCAGTACTTC,CAWSGTTYEQYF
TRBD2,few,17,TRBJ2-3,TRBV9,TGTGCCAGCAGCGTAGATGATAGCGGGAGTTGGACAGATACGCAGTATTTT,CASSVDDSGSWTDTQYF
-,-,11,TRBJ1-5,TRBV28,TGTGCCAGCACCCAGGACGTTTTCCAGCATTTT,CASTQDVFQHF
-,few,16,TRBJ2-2,TRBV3-1,TGTGCCAGCAGCCAAGGCCGCGGGTGGAACACCGGGGAGCTGTTTTTT,CASSQGRGWNTGELFF
-,-,13,TRBJ2-7,TRBV4-2,TGTGCCAGCAGCCAAGCGTTCTCCTACGAGCAGTACTTC,CASSQAFSYEQYF
-,few,13,TRBJ1-1,TRBV7-8,TGTGCCAGCAGCTTAAAAGAACCAGGGGTAGCTTTCTTT,CASSLKEPGVAFF
-,few,14,TRBJ2-5,TRBV5-5,TGTGCCAGCAGCTTAGGAGAAGGGATGGAGACCCAGTACTTC,CASSLGEGMETQYF
TRBD1,-,15,TRBJ1-2,TRBV3-1,TGTGCCAGCAGCCCTTCCGGGACAGTTAACTATGGCTACACCTTC,CASSPSGTVNYGYTF
TRBD1,-,17,TRBJ2-1,TRBV11-3,TGTGCCAGCAGCGACAGGGGGTCCACTCTTATTCACAATGAGCAGTTCTTC,CASSDRGSTLIHNEQFF
-,-,14,TRBJ2-7,TRBV7-9,TGTGCCAGCAGCTCAACGGGACTCGGCTACGAGCAGTACTTC,CASSSTGLGYEQYF
TRBD2,few,16,TRBJ2-1,TRBV7-3,TGTGCCAGCAGCTCCCCGGGACTAGCGGGGGGGCATGAGCAGTTCTTC,CASSSPGLAGGHEQFF
-,-,15,TRBJ2-5,TRBV6-5,TGTGCCAGCAGTTACTCGACCCCCAGCGGGGAGACCCAGTACTTC,CASSYSTPSGETQYF
TRBD2,-,14,TRBJ2-3,TRBV2,TGTGCCAGCAGTGTGAGCGGGAGGACAGATACGCAGTATTTT,CASSVSGRTDTQYF
TRBD1,-,13,TRBJ2-2,TRBV5-1,TGCGCCAGCAGAACGACAGGGCCCGGGGAGCTGTTTTTT,CASRTTGPGELFF
TRBD2,-,17,TRBJ2-2,TRBV6-1,TGTGCCAGCTGCATACCCACACTAGCGGGAGCTACCGGGGAGCTGTTTTTT,CASCIPTLAGATGELFF
-,once,15,TRBJ1-6,TRBV5-1,TGCGCCAGCAGCTTGTCTGGGGCGCTCAATTCACCCCTCCACTTT,CASSLSGALNSPLHF
-,-,14,TRBJ2-7,TRBV29-1,TGCAGCGTTGGTATTTCAGTGTCGACGACGAAGCAGTACTTC,CSVGISVSTTKQYF